This T cell receptor beta chain appears in the sequencing data of a study of Graves' ophthalmopathy and Graves' hyperthyroidism. Study-level points and caveats: For separating ophthalmopathy from stable hyperthyroidism, a 13-signature model gave over 85% sensitivity and 81.08% specificity.

This clonotype was recorded once. As yet, its antigen is unknown. The TCR beta CDR3 regions underwent amplification from RNA transcripts. HTBI primers primed a first-round RT-PCR, and a second-round multiplex PCR followed. TCRdb reanalysed the multiplex PCR reads using MiXCR and keeps one entry per CDR3 protein. The table shows over 650,000 distinct CDR3 sequences, with about 40% occurring only once. The CDR3 runs to 15 residues. Trimming removed 3 bases at V and 4 bases at J, with 13 bases between. Germline CDR1 is LNHNV and CDR2 is YYDKDF (reference sequence). Source material: peripheral blood. This TCR was recovered from an adult man with Graves' ophthalmopathy. J is TRBJ1-5 and V is TRBV15; D not resolved. The CDR3, as DNA: TGTGCCACCAGCAGCCAAGATGTTGAGAATCAGCCCCAGCATTTT. The encoded protein is CATSSQDVENQPQHF.